Shown below are 30 T cell receptor beta chains from a single sample sequenced in a study of CXCR3-negative and CXCR3-positive naive CD8 T cells. General observations from the study: Compared with CXCR3-negative naive cells, CXCR3-positive naive cells showed more hydrophobic TRB CDR3s.

The libraries of TRB cDNA were prepared using 5' RACE with UMI labels. TCRdb re-called the 5' RACE reads; every CDR3 protein appears as one record, without DNA. This sample's table has more than 100,000 distinct CDR3 sequences. Their antigens remain unidentified. Input material: naive CXCR3+ CD8+ T cells from blood. The subset here: CD45RO-CCR7+CD27+CD95- naive CD8+ T cells expressing CXCR3 (TNR3+). All receptors come from a human donor in good health. Some clones in this sample may be carry-over from other donors' samples.

The chain combines TRBV4-1 with TRBJ2-5; TCRdb indicates TRBD1, and absent DNA this call remains unverified. Germline V gene sequence: CDR1 MGHRA, CDR2 YSYEKL. The CDR3 spans 13 residues. CDR3 in amino acids: CASSQSRVETQYF.

V usage is TRBV29-1 and J usage is TRBJ2-7; TCRdb calls TRBD2, which cannot be checked without DNA. The CDR3 is 13 amino acids. Per germline, CDR1 SQVTM and CDR2 ANQGSEA. CDR3: CSVRTFNSYEQYF.

This chain joins TRBV12-3 or TRBV12-4 and TRBJ2-7; the D gene TCRdb calls, TRBD1, cannot be checked with no DNA. The CDR3 loop spans 12 amino acids. CDR3 in amino acids: CASSQGYDEQYF.

The gene calls are TRBV29-1 and TRBJ2-7; lacking DNA, the TRBD1 call made by TCRdb goes unchecked. Germline lookup yields CDR1 SQVTM and CDR2 ANQGSEA. CDR3 length: 14 amino acids. The CDR3 is CSAGLGTNPYEQYF.

The V gene is TRBV25-1, the J gene TRBJ1-1; TCRdb outputs TRBD1, but without DNA this stays unchecked. Germline CDR1 and CDR2: MGHDK and SYGVNS. The length of the CDR3 is 11 residues. This chain's CDR3 is CASSVGDTEAF.

V is TRBV15 and J is TRBJ1-5. CDR1 and CDR2 from the germline V gene are LNHNV and YYDKDF (reference sequence). The CDR3 length is 13 residues. The CDR3 reads CATSRDESQPQHF. Supplemented by reference TRBV15 and TRBJ1-5, the full variable domain reads DAMVIQNPRYQVTQFGKPVTLSCSQTLNHNVMYWYQQKSSQAPKLLFHYYDKDFNNEADTPDNFQSRRPNTSFCFLDIRSPGLGDTAMYLCATSRDESQPQHFGDGTRLSIL.

The chain combines TRBV29-1 with TRBJ2-1; TCRdb designates TRBD2, a call that cannot be tested without DNA. This CDR3 contains 14 residues. Germline V gene data show CDR1 as SQVTM and CDR2 as ANQGSEA. CDR3 residues: CSVDGGGADNEQFF.

V gene TRBV12-3 or TRBV12-4 combines with J gene TRBJ2-7. The CDR3 length is 13 residues. This CDR3 is CASSLSVAYEQYF.

The chain has TRBV19 and TRBJ1-1. The germline CDR1 and CDR2 sequences are LNHDA and SQIVND (reference sequence). The CDR3 totals 17 residues. The CDR3 sequence is CASSIDLNRLMNTEAFF. Variable domain in full (rest from reference TRBV19 and TRBJ1-1): DGGITQSPKYLFRKEGQNVTLSCEQNLNHDAMYWYRQDPGQGLRLIYYSQIVNDFQKGDIAEGYSVSREKKESFPLTVTSAQKNPTAFYLCASSIDLNRLMNTEAFFGQGTRLTVV.

This chain links TRBV29-1 with TRBJ2-4; TCRdb selects TRBD1, and the lack of DNA leaves this call unchecked. Germline assignment: CDR1 SQVTM and CDR2 ANQGSEA. This CDR3 has 15 amino acids. CDR3 region: CSVEAQGNAKNIQYF.

The rearrangement links TRBV6-5 to TRBJ2-7. The CDR3 runs 12 residues. Germline loops: CDR1 MNHEY, CDR2 SVGAGI. Here the CDR3 reads CASSSYDREQYF.

J is TRBJ2-7 and V is TRBV7-8; absent DNA, TCRdb's TRBD1 call cannot be checked. CDR1 and CDR2 (germline): SGHVS, FQNEAQ. The CDR3 has 15 amino acids. The CDR3 region is CASSSPGTGGYEQYF.

The chain couples TRBV28 to TRBJ2-5; TCRdb returns TRBD2, unconfirmable since there is no DNA. This CDR3 is 16 amino acids long. The germline CDR1 and CDR2 sequences are MDHEN and SYDVKM. CDR3 protein: CASRASGSKREETQYF.

This chain links TRBV7-9 with TRBJ2-5; with no DNA, the TCRdb D assignment of TRBD1 cannot be verified. The CDR3 sequence is 15 residues long. Germline V gene sequence: CDR1 SEHNR, CDR2 FQNEAQ (reference sequence). CDR3 loop: CASRDGMLGQETQYF.

The CDR3 is CASSVEWTGTGEQYF. The rearrangement links TRBV9 to TRBJ2-7; TCRdb's assignment of TRBD1 cannot be checked, as there is no DNA. Germline V gives CDR1 SGDLS, CDR2 YYNGEE. The CDR3 length is 15 residues. The full variable domain, in which reference TRBV9 and TRBJ2-7 provide the parts outside the CDR3, is DSGVTQTPKHLITATGQRVTLRCSPRSGDLSVYWYQQSLDQGLQFLIQYYNGEERAKGNILERFSAQQFPDLHSELNLSSLELGDSALYFCASSVEWTGTGEQYFGPGTRLTVT.

The CDR3 spells CASSPPYEQFF. The chain employs TRBV7-2 and TRBJ2-1. The CDR3 covers 11 residues. Germline values: CDR1 SGHTA, CDR2 FQGNSA. The complete variable domain, with remaining parts taken from reference TRBV7-2 and TRBJ2-1, reads GAGVSQSPSNKVTEKGKDVELRCDPISGHTALYWYRQSLGQGLEFLIYFQGNSAPDKSGLPSDRFSAERTGGSVSTLTIQRTQQEDSAVYLCASSPPYEQFFGPGTRLTVL.

The chain has TRBV4-3 and TRBJ1-5. The CDR3 has 15 amino acids. From germline, CDR1 is LGHNA and CDR2 YSLEER. CDR3 sequence reads: CASSQTTGSNQPQHF.

The CDR3: CASSLVPTSGVPYNEQFF. The chain joins TRBV11-3 to TRBJ2-1; TCRdb lists TRBD2, though no DNA is available to test this call. The germline CDR1 and CDR2 sequences are SGHNT and YENEEA. The CDR3 has 18 residues.

The rearrangement links TRBV3-2 to TRBJ2-5; TCRdb reports TRBD2, a call that lacks DNA to check it against. TRBV3-2 is classified as a pseudogene. The CDR3 covers 17 residues. CDR3 residues: CASSSKGRTGTQETQYF.

The chain has TRBV28 and TRBJ2-7; checking the TCRdb D call of TRBD2 is not possible without DNA. The CDR3 extends over 14 amino acids. CDR1 is MDHEN, CDR2 SYDVKM, per germline. CDR3 loop: CASSRGTKTYEQYF. The variable domain in full, completed from reference TRBV28 and TRBJ2-7, reads DVKVTQSSRYLVKRTGEKVFLECVQDMDHENMFWYRQDPGLGLRLIYFSYDVKMKEKGDIPEGYSVSREKKERFSLILESASTNQTSMYLCASSRGTKTYEQYFGPGTRLTVT.

The chain recombines TRBV9 with TRBJ2-7; checking the TCRdb D call of TRBD2 is not possible without DNA. This CDR3 is 13 amino acids long. Germline V gene lookup returns CDR1 SGDLS and CDR2 YYNGEE. The CDR3 here is CASSVGLAGFRYF.

The chain links TRBV3-1 to TRBJ2-1; TCRdb's D call of TRBD1 is untestable without DNA. CDR3 length: 15 residues. Germline assignment: CDR1 LGHDT and CDR2 YNNKEL (reference sequence). The CDR3 region is CASSSRQGFYNEQFF.

The rearrangement joins TRBV20-1 to TRBJ2-3; with no DNA, the TCRdb D assignment of TRBD2 cannot be verified. The CDR3 has 15 amino acids. Germline loops: CDR1 DFQATT, CDR2 SNEGSKA (reference sequence). The CDR3 is CSARPAGEGTDTLYF.

The J gene is TRBJ2-6, the V gene TRBV29-1. The CDR3 has 14 amino acids. Germline CDR1 reads SQVTM; CDR2 reads ANQGSEA. The CDR3 spells CSVKLSSGANVLTF.

This chain links TRBV7-6 with TRBJ2-3; TCRdb names TRBD1, which stays unverified in the absence of DNA. This CDR3 spans 15 amino acids. The germline CDR1 and CDR2 sequences are SGHVS and FNYEAQ. CDR3 region: CASSGEGFETDTQYF.

The rearrangement uses TRBV6-5 and TRBJ1-1; as DNA is missing, the TRBD1 call by TCRdb cannot be tested. Germline V gene data show CDR1 as MNHEY and CDR2 as SVGAGI. The CDR3 spans 15 residues. CDR3 sequence reads: CASSKQTGGLAEAFF.

The rearrangement uses TRBV4-1 and TRBJ1-5; TCRdb reports TRBD1, a call that lacks DNA to check it against. Germline V gene lookup returns CDR1 MGHRA and CDR2 YSYEKL. The CDR3 length is 15 residues. CDR3 sequence: CASSQVQGGDQPQHF.

The V call is TRBV12-3 or TRBV12-4, the J call TRBJ2-3; the D call from TCRdb, TRBD2, cannot be confirmed without DNA. This CDR3 has 16 amino acids. CDR3 amino acids: CASSLLAGGPTDTQYF.

This chain joins TRBV12-3 or TRBV12-4 and TRBJ2-7. The CDR3 totals 14 residues. This chain's CDR3 is CASRPSYEAYEQYF.

The V gene is TRBV19, the J gene TRBJ1-1; with no DNA, the TCRdb D assignment of TRBD1 cannot be verified. The germline V gene encodes CDR1 LNHDA and CDR2 SQIVND (reference sequence). This CDR3 region has 16 residues. The CDR3 protein is CASSTLHDRTNTEAFF. The full variable domain, with the rest looked up from reference TRBV19 and TRBJ1-1, is DGGITQSPKYLFRKEGQNVTLSCEQNLNHDAMYWYRQDPGQGLRLIYYSQIVNDFQKGDIAEGYSVSREKKESFPLTVTSAQKNPTAFYLCASSTLHDRTNTEAFFGQGTRLTVV.